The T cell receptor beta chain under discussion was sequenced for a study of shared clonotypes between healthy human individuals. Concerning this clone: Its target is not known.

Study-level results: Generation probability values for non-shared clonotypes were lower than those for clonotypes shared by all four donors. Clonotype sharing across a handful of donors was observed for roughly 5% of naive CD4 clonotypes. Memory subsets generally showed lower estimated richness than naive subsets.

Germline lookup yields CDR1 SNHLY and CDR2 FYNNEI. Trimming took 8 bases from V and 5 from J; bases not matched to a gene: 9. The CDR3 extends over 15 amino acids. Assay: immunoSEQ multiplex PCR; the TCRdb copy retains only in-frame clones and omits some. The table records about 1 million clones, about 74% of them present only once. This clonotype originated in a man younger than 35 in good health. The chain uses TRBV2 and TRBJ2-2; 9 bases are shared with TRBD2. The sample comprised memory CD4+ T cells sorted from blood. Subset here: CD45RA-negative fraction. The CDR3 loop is CASARGGAGTGELFF. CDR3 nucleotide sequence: TGTGCCAGCGCCCGCGGGGGGGCAGGAACCGGGGAGCTGTTTTTT.